This T cell receptor (beta chain) was recovered during a study of T cell responses to AZD1222 COVID-19 vaccine. Study-level information: Whether given at about 4 or about 12 weeks, second doses were pooled. Whole-study results and caveats: Vaccination with two AZD1222 doses was followed by a rise in Spike-specific TCR breadth and depth.

CDR1 and CDR2 from the germline V gene are LNHDA and SQIVND (reference sequence). Trimming left V 5 bases short and J 2 bases short, with 24 bases between. This CDR3 contains 18 residues. With regard to this clone: The antigen remains unidentified.

Profiled with immunoSEQ multiplex PCR; TCRdb holds only in-frame clones, not every one. Of fewer than 110,000 clones listed, about nine tenths are singletons. The chain links TRBV19 to TRBJ2-5; tentative D call: TRBD2 (6 bases). This clonotype was obtained from an adult in good health. The sample here was peripheral blood, taken on day 0 of AZD1222 vaccination. The CDR3 region has the DNA TGTGCCAGTAGTCCCCCCCCGGTGCGGGGAGGCAATCAAGAGACCCAGTACTTC. Its protein product is CASSPPPVRGGNQETQYF.